Presented here are 17 T cell receptor beta chains from one specimen sequenced in a study of T-cell reconstitution after alpha-beta-depleted transplantation in children. Preparation of the TCRbeta library used unique molecular identifiers. Each CDR3 protein is one row after TCRdb ran MiXCR on the PCR reads. Among some 350,000 distinct CDR3 sequences listed, about 9.4% were seen once. Sequenced here: PBMCs from the stem cell graft donor, sampled from the stem cell graft. All receptors derive from a human donor who donated a stem cell graft to a child with acute lymphoblastic leukemia.

In this sample, this clonotype turned up many times. This chain joins TRBV7-6 and TRBJ2-7; 9 positions agree with TRBD1. Trimming cost V 5 bases and J 2 bases; bases outside gene matches: 10. The CDR3 spans 16 residues. Per germline, CDR1 SGHVS and CDR2 FNYEAQ. The CDR3 spells CASSPGGTGFPYEQYF. In DNA, the CDR3 is TGTGCCAGCAGCCCAGGAGGGACAGGGTTTCCCTACGAGCAGTACTTC.

The rearrangement uses TRBV4-1 and TRBJ1-2; 10 bases are shared with TRBD1. Germline V lookup: CDR1 MGHRA, CDR2 YSYEKL. The V gene end was trimmed by 5 bases and the J gene end by 3 bases; junction bases not matched to a gene: 6. The CDR3 extends over 15 amino acids. The CDR3 reads CASSERQGADYGYTF. The CDR3 bases are TGCGCCAGCAGCGAAAGACAGGGGGCGGACTATGGCTACACCTTC.

V gene TRBV20-1 combines with J gene TRBJ2-7, with 11 bases matching TRBD2. The germline V gene has CDR1 DFQATT and CDR2 SNEGSKA (reference sequence). This CDR3 is 15 amino acids long. J lost 4 bases, V lost 2 bases, and 7 bases had no gene match. The CDR3, as DNA: TGCAGTGCTAGACCACTACTAGCGGGAGAATACGAGCAGTACTTC. This encodes CSARPLLAGEYEQYF.

In its sample, this clonotype was seen a few times. The chain employs TRBV7-9 and TRBJ2-1, with D uncertain. The germline V and J ends were trimmed by 5 bases and 6 bases, with 20 bases remaining between them. Germline V gene data show CDR1 as SEHNR and CDR2 as FQNEAQ (reference sequence). This CDR3 comprises 16 residues. The chain's CDR3 is CASSTELGSHRNEQFF. CDR3 in DNA: TGTGCCAGCAGCACCGAATTGGGCTCCCACCGCAATGAGCAGTTCTTC.

The V call is TRBV27, the J call TRBJ2-4; D gene uncertain. The germline gives CDR1 MNHEY, CDR2 SMNVEV (reference sequence). V was pared by 6 bases and J by 0 bases, with 9 bases between. This CDR3 is 14 amino acids long. The CDR3 here is CASRMASAKNIQYF. The CDR3 nucleotides read TGTGCCAGCAGGATGGCATCAGCCAAAAACATTCAGTACTTC.

The chain has TRBV4-3 and TRBJ2-5; maybe TRBD2 (5 bases). The CDR3 extends over 18 amino acids. From germline, CDR1 is LGHNA and CDR2 YSLEER. V was trimmed by 0 bases and J by 1 base, leaving 18 bases between them. The CDR3, as DNA: TGCGCCAGCAGCCAAGATGCCCGAGGGCGAGGACGCCAAGAGACCCAGTACTTC. Translation gives CASSQDARGRGRQETQYF.

This clonotype was recorded at least ten times. The rearrangement links TRBV15 to TRBJ2-1, with D maybe TRBD2 (5 bases). V shed 0 bases and J shed 10 bases, with 16 bases lying between them. The CDR3 contains 15 residues. The germline gives CDR1 LNHNV, CDR2 YYDKDF (reference sequence). The CDR3 protein is CATSREASPYQEQFF. The CDR3 nucleotides read TGTGCCACCAGCAGAGAGGCTAGCCCCTATCAGGAGCAGTTCTTC. The full variable domain, in which reference TRBV15 and TRBJ2-1 provide the parts outside the CDR3, is DAMVIQNPRYQVTQFGKPVTLSCSQTLNHNVMYWYQQKSSQAPKLLFHYYDKDFNNEADTPDNFQSRRPNTSFCFLDIRSPGLGDTAMYLCATSREASPYQEQFFGPGTRLTVL.

This clonotype occurred many times. The rearrangement joins TRBV12-3 or TRBV12-4 to TRBJ2-5, with 8 nucleotides matching TRBD1. The CDR3 extends over 13 amino acids. J lost 2 bases, V lost 6 bases, and 2 bases had no gene match. The CDR3 here is CASRGTGQETQYF. The CDR3 DNA sequence: TGTGCCAGCAGAGGGACAGGACAAGAGACCCAGTACTTC.

This chain links TRBV6-1 with TRBJ2-1, with 8 nucleotides matching TRBD1. In germline, CDR1 is MNHNS, CDR2 SASEGT. This CDR3 has 13 residues. With 4 bases clipped from V and 4 bases from J, the junction kept 0 bases outside the gene matches. CDR3 sequence reads: CASSGDRYNEQFF. The CDR3 bases are TGTGCCAGCAGTGGGGACAGGTACAATGAGCAGTTCTTC.

In its sample, this clonotype was seen a few times. V gene TRBV6-5 combines with J gene TRBJ2-5; D might be TRBD1 (5 bases). There are 15 residues in the CDR3. Germline CDR1 reads MNHEY; CDR2 reads SVGAGI. Trimming took off 0 bases at V and 5 bases at J, with 13 bases between the two ends. This CDR3 is CASSYSDLGVETQYF. The CDR3 DNA follows: TGTGCCAGCAGTTACTCGGATCTAGGGGTGGAGACCCAGTACTTC.

The sample holds a few counts of this clonotype. The genes are TRBV27 and TRBJ2-7; a possible D gene is TRBD2 (6 bases). Germline assignment: CDR1 MNHEY and CDR2 SMNVEV (reference sequence). The CDR3 loop spans 12 amino acids. The germline V and J ends were trimmed by 6 bases and 5 bases, with 11 bases remaining between them. DNA of the CDR3: TGTGCCAGCAGGGAGGGTGCGAACGAGCAGTACTTC. Amino acid sequence: CASREGANEQYF.

The chain employs TRBV13 and TRBJ2-5; 7 nucleotides agree with TRBD1. CDR1 is PRHDT, CDR2 FYEKMQ, per germline (reference sequence). This CDR3 is 14 amino acids long. The ends lost 7 bases at V and 2 bases at J; junction bases unmatched: 7. DNA for the CDR3: TGTGCCAGCACTATGAGGGGACAGCAAGAGACCCAGTACTTC. Protein sequence: CASTMRGQQETQYF.

This clonotype was observed a few times. The genes are TRBV20-1 and TRBJ2-3; D remains ambiguous. The CDR3 spans 15 residues. Germline V CDR1 and CDR2: DFQATT, SNEGSKA (reference sequence). With 5 bases removed from V and 2 bases from J, the gap between germline ends came to 17 bases. CDR3 in DNA: TGCAGTGCTGGGGTCTTCTCGAGAGACACAGATACGCAGTATTTT. As protein: CSAGVFSRDTDTQYF.

The sample holds a few counts of this clonotype. The V and J genes are TRBV12-3 or TRBV12-4 and TRBJ2-3; D not certain. The CDR3 has 13 amino acids. The V end lost 3 bases, the J end lost 2 bases, and 6 bases lay between the germline ends. The CDR3 loop is CASSLQPTDTQYF. CDR3 DNA sequence: TGTGCCAGCAGTTTGCAGCCCACAGATACGCAGTATTTT.

The table lists this clonotype with a few counts. The chain combines TRBV5-1 with TRBJ2-5; D may be TRBD1 (6 bases). CDR3 length: 15 amino acids. Germline lookup yields CDR1 SGHRS and CDR2 YFSETQ. Deletions cut 5 bases from V and 4 bases from J, with 18 bases between. The CDR3 reads CASRLGRGGRETQYF. In nucleotides, the CDR3 is TGCGCCAGCAGGTTAGGCAGGGGCGGACGAGAGACCCAGTACTTC. Using reference TRBV5-1 and TRBJ2-5 for the parts outside the CDR3, the full variable domain is KAGVTQTPRYLIKTRGQQVTLSCSPISGHRSVSWYQQTPGQGLQFLFEYFSETQRNKGNFPGRFSGRQFSNSRSEMNVSTLELGDSALYLCASRLGRGGRETQYFGPGTRLLVL.

The V gene is TRBV29-1, the J gene TRBJ2-7, with 7 positions matching TRBD1. With V trimmed by 7 bases and J by 5 bases, 8 bases remained unmatched. The CDR3 contains 12 residues. CDR1 is SQVTM and CDR2 is ANQGSEA in the germline V gene. The CDR3 sequence: CSAMGQSNEQYF. The DNA of the CDR3 is TGCAGCGCCATGGGACAGAGTAACGAGCAGTACTTC.

This clonotype was recorded a few times. The chain employs TRBV19 and TRBJ2-2; possibly TRBD2 for D (5 bases). The length of the CDR3 is 15 residues. Trimming cost V 10 bases and J 0 bases, with 15 bases left between them. Germline V CDR1 and CDR2: LNHDA, SQIVND (reference sequence). The CDR3 is CAMTLAFANTGELFF. The CDR3 DNA reads as TGTGCCATGACCTTAGCGTTCGCGAACACCGGGGAGCTGTTTTTT.